These 15 T cell receptor beta chains were all obtained from the same sample, sequenced in a study of response to subunit inactivated influenza vaccine (dated by TCRdb to about 2018). The library was obtained by RT-PCR. The sequencing machine was an Illumina HiSeq 2500. The public sequencing data were trimmed at Q25 with fastp and processed into clonotypes with MiXCR by TCRdb, which kept only in-frame beta chains. Rows merge per CDR3 protein into single entries with the most common DNA and genes. This sample gives 590,000 or so distinct CDR3 sequences in total; around 15% of them show up just once. The top ten constitute 6.5% to 8% of the sample. The sequencing here drew on PBMCs from blood, taken 14 to 15 days before vaccination. All receptors come from a man aged 50 to 60 who received an inactivated influenza vaccine. Donor details come from another sample of the same person, matched by shared clones.

The chain carries TRBV27 and TRBJ2-1, with TRBD1 matching over 10 bases. Germline V gives CDR1 MNHEY, CDR2 SMNVEV (reference sequence). V dropped 5 bases and J dropped 8; count of bases not matched to a gene: 12. The CDR3 runs to 16 residues. This CDR3 is CASSRWTGGRLDEQFF. The CDR3, as DNA: TGTGCCAGCAGTAGATGGACAGGGGGGAGGCTGGATGAGCAGTTCTTC.

The V gene is TRBV4-2, the J gene TRBJ1-2, with 10 positions matching TRBD1. Germline V gives CDR1 LGHNA, CDR2 YNFKEQ. The J segment lost 3 bases and the V segment lost 1 base, leaving 11 bases of the junction unmatched. The length of the CDR3 is 18 residues. The CDR3 is CASSQATGTGAAYYGYTF. DNA of the CDR3: TGTGCCAGCAGCCAAGCCACCGGGACAGGGGCTGCTTACTATGGCTACACCTTC.

This clonotype was found many times. This sequence joins TRBV29-1 and TRBJ1-2, with unresolved D. V was cut by 5 bases and J by 1 base, with 5 bases left in between. The CDR3 length is 11 residues. CDR1 is SQVTM, CDR2 ANQGSEA, per germline. The chain's CDR3 is CSVLNNYGYTF. In DNA form, the CDR3 reads TGCAGCGTTCTGAATAACTATGGCTACACCTTC.

Ten or more counts support this clonotype. This chain uses TRBV27 with TRBJ1-1; no definite D call. Germline assignment: CDR1 MNHEY and CDR2 SMNVEV (reference sequence). V gave up 2 bases and J gave up 1 base, with 14 bases separating them. The CDR3 sequence is 16 residues long. CDR3 nucleotide sequence: TGTGCCAGCAGTTTAATGTTCGGTTTGGCGAACACTGAAGCTTTCTTT. Translating gives CASSLMFGLANTEAFF.

The chain links TRBV6-5 to TRBJ1-5; the D is unclear. The CDR3 has 13 amino acids. Trimming took 0 bases from V and 6 from J, leaving 6 bases between them. Germline V gene lookup returns CDR1 MNHEY and CDR2 SVGAGI. This CDR3 reads CASSYSKIQPQHF. The CDR3 nucleotides read TGTGCCAGCAGTTACTCGAAAATTCAGCCCCAGCATTTT.

This chain links TRBV6-2 or TRBV6-3 with TRBJ2-3; tentatively, D is TRBD2 (6 bases). With 2 bases removed from V and 4 bases from J, the gap between germline ends came to 16 bases. Germline values: CDR1 MNHEY, CDR2 SVGEGT. The CDR3 length is 16 residues. CDR3 sequence reads: CASSYDVERGADTQYF. DNA of the CDR3: TGTGCCAGCAGTTACGACGTGGAGCGCGGGGCAGATACGCAGTATTTT.

This clonotype was seen a few times. This rearrangement joins TRBV3-1 to TRBJ2-7; 11 bases agree with TRBD1. The length of the CDR3 is 13 residues. The germline V gene has CDR1 LGHDT and CDR2 YNNKEL (reference sequence). Trimming took 7 bases from V and 6 from J; bases not matched to a gene: 5. Written as DNA, the CDR3 is TGTGCCAGCACAGGGACAGGGGGGTTCGAGCAGTACTTC. Translation gives CASTGTGGFEQYF.

The V call is TRBV18, the J call TRBJ2-7; 11 bases are a match to TRBD1. The V and J ends lost 5 bases and 9 bases, in that order; junction bases with no gene match: 6. Germline V gene data show CDR1 as KGHSH and CDR2 as LQKENI. The CDR3 is 13 amino acids. CDR3 residues: CASSTGTGGAQYF. In nucleotides, the CDR3 is TGTGCCAGCTCAACCGGGACAGGGGGTGCGCAGTACTTC.

The CDR3 sequence: CASSISGTNYNEQFF. The DNA for the CDR3 is TGCGCCAGCAGCATTTCCGGGACTAACTACAATGAGCAGTTCTTC. The chain is built from TRBV5-1 and TRBJ2-1; TRBD2 matches 7 bases. Germline CDR1 and CDR2: SGHRS and YFSETQ. CDR3 size: 15 residues. After removal of 4 bases from V and 3 bases from J, the junction contained 7 bases not matched to a gene. Combining the CDR3 with reference TRBV5-1 and TRBJ2-1 gives the whole variable domain KAGVTQTPRYLIKTRGQQVTLSCSPISGHRSVSWYQQTPGQGLQFLFEYFSETQRNKGNFPGRFSGRQFSNSRSEMNVSTLELGDSALYLCASSISGTNYNEQFFGPGTRLTVL.

The table lists this clonotype with many counts. Mismatch with germline at one junction end may stem from a read error. This sequence joins TRBV7-2 and TRBJ2-7, with a possible D match to TRBD1 (5 bases). The CDR3 sequence is 13 residues long. The germline CDR1 and CDR2 sequences are SGHTA and FQGNSA. CDR3 residues: CASSLAGPYEQYF. CDR3 nucleotides: TGTGCCAGCAGTTTAGCAGGGCCCTACGAGCAGTACTTC.

In regard to this clonotype: An end of the junction differs from the germline gene, which may be a read error. The J gene is TRBJ1-1, the V gene TRBV28; possible D gene TRBD1, 6 bases. The CDR3 runs to 14 residues. Germline CDR1 and CDR2: MDHEN and SYDVKM. The CDR3 nucleotides read TGTGCCGGCAGGGGCCGTATCCGATACACTGAAGCTTTCTTT. It codes for CAGRGRIRYTEAFF.

This clonotype was counted only a few times. The CDR3 nucleotides are TGTGCCAGCAGTTCTTCCGCGGGCGAGCAGTACTTC. It specifies CASSSSAGEQYF. The J gene is TRBJ2-7, the V gene TRBV12-3 or TRBV12-4, with a possible D match to TRBD2 (5 bases). The CDR3 length is 12 residues. With 4 bases removed from V and 6 bases from J, the gap between germline ends came to 10 bases.

The V and J genes are TRBV6-1 and TRBJ1-5; 7 positions agree with TRBD1. Germline CDR1 and CDR2: MNHNS and SASEGT. J gave up 5 bases and V 2 bases, and 6 bases lay outside the gene matches. The CDR3 contains 15 residues. In DNA form, the CDR3 reads TGTGCCAGCAGTGAAATGAGACAGGGTGATCAGCCCCAGCATTTT. Encoded protein: CASSEMRQGDQPQHF.

Many counts were recorded for this clonotype. V and J are TRBV5-1 and TRBJ2-5; D call uncertain. V lost 0 bases and J 5 bases, leaving 17 bases between the germline ends. Germline V gene lookup returns CDR1 SGHRS and CDR2 YFSETQ. The CDR3 contains 16 residues. The CDR3 region is CASSLGTLRVRETQYF. CDR3 nucleotide sequence: TGCGCCAGCAGCTTGGGAACATTAAGGGTCCGCGAGACCCAGTACTTC.

There are many counts of this clonotype. J is TRBJ2-7 and V is TRBV27, with D tentatively TRBD1 or TRBD2 (5 bases each). Per the germline V gene, CDR1 is MNHEY and CDR2 is SMNVEV (reference sequence). The V and J ends lost 4 bases and 0 bases respectively, with 13 bases between them. The CDR3 has 15 amino acids. The CDR3: CASSSGTLSSYEQYF. The CDR3 nucleotides read TGTGCCAGCAGTTCCGGGACGCTAAGCTCCTACGAGCAGTACTTC.